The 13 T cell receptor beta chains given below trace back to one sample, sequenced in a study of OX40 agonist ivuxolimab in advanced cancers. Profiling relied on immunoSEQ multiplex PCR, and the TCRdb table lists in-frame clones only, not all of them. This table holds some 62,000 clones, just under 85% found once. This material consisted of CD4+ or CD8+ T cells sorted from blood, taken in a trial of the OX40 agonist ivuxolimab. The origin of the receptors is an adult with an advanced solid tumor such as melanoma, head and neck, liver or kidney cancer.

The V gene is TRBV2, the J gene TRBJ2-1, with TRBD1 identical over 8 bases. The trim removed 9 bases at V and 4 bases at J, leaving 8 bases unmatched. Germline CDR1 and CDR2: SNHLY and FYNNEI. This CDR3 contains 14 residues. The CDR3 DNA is TGTGCCAGTAGGGGACAGGCAGTTTACAATGAGCAGTTCTTC. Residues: CASRGQAVYNEQFF.

The CDR3 protein is CASSLSGYNEQFF. In DNA form, the CDR3 reads TGCGCCAGCAGCTTGAGCGGTTACAATGAGCAGTTCTTC. The chain carries TRBV4-3 and TRBJ2-1; D possibly corresponds to TRBD2 (5 bases). Germline V gives CDR1 LGHNA, CDR2 YSLEER. V was clipped by 5 bases and J by 4 bases, with 9 bases between them. This CDR3 has 13 residues.

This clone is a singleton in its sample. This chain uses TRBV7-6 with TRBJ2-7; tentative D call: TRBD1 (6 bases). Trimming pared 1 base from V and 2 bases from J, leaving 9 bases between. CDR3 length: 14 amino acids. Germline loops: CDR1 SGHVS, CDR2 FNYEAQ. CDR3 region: CASSLVTGAYEQYF. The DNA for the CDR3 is TGTGCCAGCAGCTTAGTGACAGGAGCCTACGAGCAGTACTTC. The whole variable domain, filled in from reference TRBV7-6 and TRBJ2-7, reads GAGVSQSPRYKVTKRGQDVALRCDPISGHVSLYWYRQALGQGPEFLTYFNYEAQQDKSGLPNDRFSAERPEGSISTLTIQRTEQRDSAMYRCASSLVTGAYEQYFGPGTRLTVT.

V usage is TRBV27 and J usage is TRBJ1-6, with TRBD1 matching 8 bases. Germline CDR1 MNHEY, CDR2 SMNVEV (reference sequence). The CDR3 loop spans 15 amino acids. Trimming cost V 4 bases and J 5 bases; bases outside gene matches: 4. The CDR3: CASSYQGAHNSPLHF. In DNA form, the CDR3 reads TGTGCCAGCAGTTATCAGGGGGCCCATAATTCACCCCTCCACTTT.

The CDR3 bases are TGTGCCAGCAGTCTTACACCCAGGGCAGTCTACGAGCAGTACTTC. Its protein product is CASSLTPRAVYEQYF. The chain combines TRBV6-6 with TRBJ2-7; a possible D gene is TRBD1 (5 bases). The CDR3 contains 15 residues. Trimming removed 5 bases at V and 3 bases at J, with 17 bases between. The germline CDR1 and CDR2 sequences are MNHNY and SVGAGI (reference sequence).

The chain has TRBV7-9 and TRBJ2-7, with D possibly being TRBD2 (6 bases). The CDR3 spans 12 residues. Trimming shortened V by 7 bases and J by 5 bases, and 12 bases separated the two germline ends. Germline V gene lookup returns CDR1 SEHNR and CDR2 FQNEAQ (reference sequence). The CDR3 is CASTETRNEQYF. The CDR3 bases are TGTGCCAGCACCGAGACTAGGAACGAGCAGTACTTC.

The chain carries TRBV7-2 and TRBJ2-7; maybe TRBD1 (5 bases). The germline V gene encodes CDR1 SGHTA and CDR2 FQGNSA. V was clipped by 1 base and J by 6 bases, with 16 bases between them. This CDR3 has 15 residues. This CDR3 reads CASSLDSGAGREQYF. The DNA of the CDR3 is TGTGCCAGCAGCTTAGACTCTGGGGCCGGACGCGAGCAGTACTTC.

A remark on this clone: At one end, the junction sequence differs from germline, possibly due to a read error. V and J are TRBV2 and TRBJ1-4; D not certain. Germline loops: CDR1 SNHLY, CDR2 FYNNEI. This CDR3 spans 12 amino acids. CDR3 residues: CASSDNRETLFF. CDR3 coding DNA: TGTGCCAGCAGCGACAACCGGGAAACACTGTTTTTT.

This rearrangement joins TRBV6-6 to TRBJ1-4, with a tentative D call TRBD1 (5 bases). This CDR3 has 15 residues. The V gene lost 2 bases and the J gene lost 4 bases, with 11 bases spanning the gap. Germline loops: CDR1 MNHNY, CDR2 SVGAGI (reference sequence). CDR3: CASSYLTQDNEKLFF. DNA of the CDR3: TGTGCCAGCAGTTACCTGACACAGGATAATGAAAAACTGTTTTTT.

The CDR3 DNA reads TGCGCCAGCAGCCGACCGACAGGTCAACACGAGCAGTACTTC. It is translated as CASSRPTGQHEQYF. The chain has TRBV5-1 and TRBJ2-7; tentatively, D is TRBD1 (6 bases). The CDR3 contains 14 residues. V was trimmed by 4 bases and J by 5 bases, leaving 16 bases between them. The germline V gene encodes CDR1 SGHRS and CDR2 YFSETQ.

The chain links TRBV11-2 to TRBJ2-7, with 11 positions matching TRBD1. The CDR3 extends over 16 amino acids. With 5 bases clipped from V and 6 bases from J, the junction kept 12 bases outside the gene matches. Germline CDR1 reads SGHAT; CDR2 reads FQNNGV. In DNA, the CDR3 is TGTGCCAGCAGCCCCGGACAGGGGGCGATAGTAAGCGAGCAGTACTTC. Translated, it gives CASSPGQGAIVSEQYF. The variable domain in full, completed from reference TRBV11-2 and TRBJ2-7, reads EAGVAQSPRYKIIEKRQSVAFWCNPISGHATLYWYQQILGQGPKLLIQFQNNGVVDDSQLPKDRFSAERLKGVDSTLKIQPAKLEDSAVYLCASSPGQGAIVSEQYFGPGTRLTVT.

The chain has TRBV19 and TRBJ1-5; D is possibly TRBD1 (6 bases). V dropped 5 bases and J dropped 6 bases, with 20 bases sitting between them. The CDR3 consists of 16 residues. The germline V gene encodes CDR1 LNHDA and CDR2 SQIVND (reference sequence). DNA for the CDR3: TGTGCCAGTAGTTTTATACGGGGGGGCAGGACTCAGCCCCAGCATTTT. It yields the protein CASSFIRGGRTQPQHF.

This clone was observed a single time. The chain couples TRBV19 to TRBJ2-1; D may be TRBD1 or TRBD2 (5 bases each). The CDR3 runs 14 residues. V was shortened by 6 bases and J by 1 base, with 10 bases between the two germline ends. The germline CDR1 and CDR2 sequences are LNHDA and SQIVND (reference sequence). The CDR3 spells CASREGTSYNEQFF. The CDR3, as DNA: TGTGCCAGTAGGGAAGGGACGTCCTACAATGAGCAGTTCTTC.